What follows are 32 T cell receptor beta chains derived from one specimen sequenced in a study of blood T cell repertoires in COVID-19. The assay was immunoSEQ multiplex PCR, and TCRdb's table has in-frame clones only and misses some. The sample has tens of thousands of clones; 65% to 85% are singletons. Sequencing used peripheral blood. The receptors derive from a woman older than 75 with acute or convalescent COVID-19.

The CDR3 loop reads CASSQALVTDTQYF. CDR3 coding DNA: TGCGCCAGCAGCCAAGCCCTAGTCACAGATACGCAGTATTTT. The V gene is TRBV4-1, the J gene TRBJ2-3; D ambiguous. The CDR3 is 14 residues long. The V end was cut by 1 base, the J end by 2 bases, with 7 bases between. CDR1 and CDR2 from the germline V gene are MGHRA and YSYEKL.

This clone was found once. The rearrangement uses TRBV27 and TRBJ2-5, with TRBD2 identical over 7 bases. J lost 5 bases, V lost 6 bases, and 12 bases had no gene match. Germline V gene data show CDR1 as MNHEY and CDR2 as SMNVEV (reference sequence). The CDR3 is 15 amino acids. The CDR3 spells CASSRTSQRRETQYF. The CDR3 bases are TGTGCCAGCAGCAGGACTAGTCAACGTAGGGAGACCCAGTACTTC.

The V call is TRBV7-2, the J call TRBJ1-5, with D possibly TRBD1 on 5 matching bases. The length of the CDR3 is 14 residues. Germline V lookup: CDR1 SGHTA, CDR2 FQGNSA. V was clipped by 8 bases and J by 11 bases, with 22 bases between them. The CDR3 bases are TGTGCCAGCGGCCTAGGGGTGCGGGGAAAGGCCCAGCATTTT. As protein: CASGLGVRGKAQHF. Looking up the rest from reference TRBV7-2 and TRBJ1-5 gives the full variable domain: GAGVSQSPSNKVTEKGKDVELRCDPISGHTALYWYRQSLGQGLEFLIYFQGNSAPDKSGLPSDRFSAERTGGSVSTLTIQRTQQEDSAVYLCASGLGVRGKAQHFGDGTRLSIL.

The chain uses TRBV7-2 and TRBJ1-5, with D possibly matching TRBD1 (6 bases). The V gene's germline CDR1 is SGHTA and CDR2 FQGNSA. This CDR3 is built from 16 residues. Trimming shortened V by 1 base and J by 3 bases, and 13 bases separated the two germline ends. CDR3 nucleotide sequence: TGTGCCAGCAGCTTAGGACAGGTTAACCTCAATCAGCCCCAGCATTTT. It encodes CASSLGQVNLNQPQHF. The whole variable domain, remainder taken from reference TRBV7-2 and TRBJ1-5, is GAGVSQSPSNKVTEKGKDVELRCDPISGHTALYWYRQSLGQGLEFLIYFQGNSAPDKSGLPSDRFSAERTGGSVSTLTIQRTQQEDSAVYLCASSLGQVNLNQPQHFGDGTRLSIL.

This clone was picked up a small number of times. The chain uses TRBV9 and TRBJ1-5; D is ambiguous. Germline V gene data show CDR1 as SGDLS and CDR2 as YYNGEE. The germline V and J ends were trimmed by 2 bases and 5 bases, with 8 bases remaining between them. The CDR3 totals 13 residues. CDR3 residues: CASSVGGHQPQHF. The CDR3 nucleotides read TGTGCCAGCAGCGTGGGAGGCCATCAGCCCCAGCATTTT.

For this clone: One end of the junction varies from germline; a read error may be responsible. The chain employs TRBV30 and TRBJ2-5; perhaps D is TRBD1 or TRBD2 (5 bases each). The germline CDR1 and CDR2 sequences are GTSNPN and SVGIG (reference sequence). This CDR3 contains 11 residues. The CDR3 nucleotides read TGTGCCGGGAGCCAGGGTCGGACCCAGTACTTC. Protein product: CAGSQGRTQYF.

The rearrangement uses TRBV6-5 and TRBJ1-1; 7 bases agree with TRBD1. This CDR3 region has 14 residues. Looked up from germline, CDR1 is MNHEY and CDR2 is SVGAGI. V dropped 4 bases and J dropped 8; count of bases not matched to a gene: 10. In DNA form, the CDR3 reads TGTGCCAGCAGTTTCCGGAGGGACAGATCAGAAGCTTTCTTT. Translated: CASSFRRDRSEAFF.

The gene calls are TRBV19 and TRBJ2-7; 8 positions match TRBD1. CDR3 length: 14 amino acids. The junction had 9 bases not matched to a gene; V was cut back by 5 bases and J by 6 bases. Germline V gene sequence: CDR1 LNHDA, CDR2 SQIVND (reference sequence). The CDR3 nucleotides read TGTGCCAGTAGTGGGTGGGACAGGTCCATCGAGCAGTACTTC. Translating it yields CASSGWDRSIEQYF. The full variable domain, its missing parts supplied by reference TRBV19 and TRBJ2-7, is DGGITQSPKYLFRKEGQNVTLSCEQNLNHDAMYWYRQDPGQGLRLIYYSQIVNDFQKGDIAEGYSVSREKKESFPLTVTSAQKNPTAFYLCASSGWDRSIEQYFGPGTRLTVT.

This chain connects TRBV19 to TRBJ2-4; TRBD1 agrees at 8 bases. V lost 8 bases to trimming and J lost 1 base; unmatched junction nucleotides: 10. The CDR3 length is 16 residues. Germline CDR1 and CDR2: LNHDA and SQIVND (reference sequence). Here the CDR3 DNA reads TGTGCCAGTGGGGGGCAGGGGGCGCCGGCCAAAAACATTCAGTACTTC. Amino acid sequence: CASGGQGAPAKNIQYF.

The chain combines TRBV7-2 with TRBJ2-5; 7 positions agree with TRBD1. CDR1 and CDR2 (germline): SGHTA, FQGNSA. The CDR3 totals 12 residues. The V segment lost 5 bases and the J segment 9 bases; nucleotides outside the gene matches: 6. CDR3 loop: CASSPGTAAQYF. CDR3 DNA sequence: TGTGCCAGCAGCCCTGGGACAGCCGCCCAGTACTTC.

CDR3 protein: CASSLAGSAAFF. Here the CDR3 DNA reads TGTGCCAGCTCTTTAGCCGGGAGCGCGGCTTTCTTT. The chain carries TRBV18 and TRBJ1-1, with D hard to call. The CDR3 covers 12 residues. Trimming cost V 6 bases and J 11 bases, with 16 bases left between them. The germline gives CDR1 KGHSH, CDR2 LQKENI.

This clone was detected only a few times. This rearrangement joins TRBV2 to TRBJ1-5, with D possibly being TRBD1 (5 bases). V was trimmed by 4 bases and J by 4 bases, leaving 11 bases between them. This CDR3 comprises 14 residues. Germline CDR1 SNHLY, CDR2 FYNNEI. CDR3 sequence reads: CASSAGGWNQPQHF. CDR3 bases: TGTGCCAGCAGTGCCGGGGGATGGAATCAGCCCCAGCATTTT.

CDR3 bases: TGTGCCAGCAGACCAGGCCCGAACTCTGGAAACACCATATATTTT. It translates to CASRPGPNSGNTIYF. J is TRBJ1-3 and V is TRBV6-5; D gene uncertain. The CDR3 is made up of 15 amino acids. Germline V gene sequence: CDR1 MNHEY, CDR2 SVGAGI. V lost 6 bases and J lost 0, with 12 bases in between.

This rearrangement joins TRBV12-3 or TRBV12-4 to TRBJ2-2, with D uncertain. This CDR3 region has 11 residues. V was clipped by 6 bases and J by 11 bases, with 10 bases between them. The CDR3 is CASRSVTELFF. In nucleotides, the CDR3 is TGTGCCAGCAGGAGCGTAACCGAGCTGTTTTTT.

This clone came up a few times. The genes are TRBV7-9 and TRBJ1-1; weak D call: TRBD1 (5 bases). Looked up from germline, CDR1 is SEHNR and CDR2 is FQNEAQ (reference sequence). The CDR3 has 13 residues. V lost 2 bases and J lost 4, with 8 bases in between. CDR3 DNA sequence: TGTGCCAGCAGCTTATGGGGGGTCACTGAAGCTTTCTTT. It yields the protein CASSLWGVTEAFF.

This clone was seen more than once but under ten times. The chain recombines TRBV7-9 with TRBJ1-1; weak D call: TRBD1 (5 bases). The length of the CDR3 is 14 residues. V gave up 5 bases and J gave up 1 base, with 11 bases separating them. CDR1 is SEHNR and CDR2 is FQNEAQ in the germline V gene (reference sequence). The CDR3 loop reads CASSLLTANTEAFF. Here the CDR3 DNA reads TGTGCCAGCAGCCTACTGACAGCGAACACTGAAGCTTTCTTT.

The CDR3 sequence is CASGLSDTIYF. Here the CDR3 DNA reads TGTGCTAGTGGTTTGTCCGACACCATATATTTT. The J gene is TRBJ1-3, the V gene TRBV12-5, with D unclear. The CDR3 has 11 amino acids. Between the trimmed V and J ends, which lost 2 bases and 8 bases, there was a span of 4 bases. CDR1 is LGHNT, CDR2 FRNRAP, per germline.

The chain employs TRBV12-3 or TRBV12-4 and TRBJ2-7; D possibly corresponds to TRBD2 (7 bases). The length of the CDR3 is 13 residues. V gave up 7 bases and J gave up 1 base, with 11 bases separating them. The CDR3 nucleotides are TGTGCCAGCACGGGGGGCGAGTCCTACGAGCAGTACTTC. Translated: CASTGGESYEQYF.

V and J are TRBV7-9 and TRBJ2-7; D may be TRBD1 (6 bases). The CDR3 totals 16 residues. Per the germline V gene, CDR1 is SEHNR and CDR2 is FQNEAQ (reference sequence). With 5 bases removed from V and 4 bases from J, the gap between germline ends came to 21 bases. As DNA, the CDR3 is TGTGCCAGCAGCCCCCCTAGGGCAGGGGATTATTACGAGCAGTACTTC. It is translated as CASSPPRAGDYYEQYF.

The CDR3 sequence: CASVPGQGSPGFYEQYF. CDR3 sequence (DNA): TGTGCCAGCGTTCCGGGACAGGGGTCGCCTGGCTTTTACGAGCAGTACTTC. The chain uses TRBV25-1 and TRBJ2-7; 10 nucleotides align to TRBD1. The CDR3 runs to 17 residues. V shed 8 bases and J 4 bases; nucleotides not matched to a gene: 17. Germline V gives CDR1 MGHDK, CDR2 SYGVNS.

In its sample, this clone was seen a few times. The chain carries TRBV10-3 and TRBJ2-3, with 8 bases lining up with TRBD2. Germline V gene lookup returns CDR1 ENHRY and CDR2 SYGVKD. With 7 bases clipped from V and 3 bases from J, the junction kept 12 bases outside the gene matches. The CDR3 has 16 amino acids. This CDR3 reads CAITPGRGAGTDTQYF. DNA of the CDR3: TGTGCCATCACCCCCGGGCGGGGGGCGGGGACAGATACGCAGTATTTT.

V is TRBV12-5 and J is TRBJ1-4, with D perhaps TRBD1 (5 bases). V lost 4 bases, J lost 5 bases, and 20 bases lay in between. Germline assignment: CDR1 LGHNT and CDR2 FRNRAP. The CDR3 has 17 amino acids. The CDR3 nucleotides read TGTGCTAGTGGTTGGCCACGGGGGAGGGGTGGCAATGAAAAACTGTTTTTT. Amino acid sequence: CASGWPRGRGGNEKLFF.

The chain carries TRBV3-1 (or the pseudogene TRBV3-2) and TRBJ2-5, with D maybe TRBD1 (6 bases). The CDR3 has 15 amino acids. Germline V gene lookup returns CDR1 LGHDT and CDR2 YNNKEL (reference sequence). Trimming left V 4 bases short and J 1 base short, with 13 bases between. This CDR3 reads CASSPYQGPQETQYF. The DNA of the CDR3 is TGTGCCAGCAGCCCATACCAGGGGCCCCAAGAGACCCAGTACTTC.

The rearrangement links TRBV5-1 to TRBJ2-3; the D is unclear. CDR1 SGHRS and CDR2 YFSETQ come from the germline V gene. The V end was cut by 5 bases, the J end by 4 bases, with 14 bases between. The CDR3 length is 14 residues. CDR3 protein: CASSPTALPDTQYF. DNA for the CDR3: TGCGCCAGCAGTCCCACCGCGTTGCCAGATACGCAGTATTTT. The full variable domain, its missing parts supplied by reference TRBV5-1 and TRBJ2-3, is KAGVTQTPRYLIKTRGQQVTLSCSPISGHRSVSWYQQTPGQGLQFLFEYFSETQRNKGNFPGRFSGRQFSNSRSEMNVSTLELGDSALYLCASSPTALPDTQYFGPGTRLTVL.

The chain has TRBV7-2 and TRBJ2-2; D is uncertain. V lost 5 bases, J lost 1 base, and 2 bases lay in between. Germline V gene data show CDR1 as SGHTA and CDR2 as FQGNSA. The CDR3 has 12 residues. The CDR3 here is CASSLNTGELFF. The CDR3 coding sequence is TGTGCCAGCAGCCTGAACACCGGGGAGCTGTTTTTT.

This chain uses TRBV28 with TRBJ1-3; TRBD1 matches 9 bases. The V segment lost 1 base and the J segment 9 bases; nucleotides outside the gene matches: 4. The CDR3 length is 14 residues. From germline, CDR1 is MDHEN and CDR2 SYDVKM. CDR3 protein: CASSLLQGARTIYF. CDR3 DNA: TGTGCCAGCAGTTTATTACAGGGGGCCCGCACCATATATTTT.

The gene calls are TRBV4-1 and TRBJ1-3, with D hard to call. Germline loops: CDR1 MGHRA, CDR2 YSYEKL. The CDR3 totals 15 residues. The ends were cut back, 4 bases at V and 0 bases at J, with 10 bases in the middle. The CDR3 sequence: CASSLLTNSGNTIYF. CDR3 bases: TGCGCCAGCAGCCTCCTAACTAACTCTGGAAACACCATATATTTT.

CDR3 DNA: TGTGCCAGCAGCGTATCAGGGACTTCCTACAATGAGCAGTTCTTC. Translated, it gives CASSVSGTSYNEQFF. The chain uses TRBV9 and TRBJ2-1; tentative D call: TRBD2 (6 bases). The V end lost 1 base, the J end lost 1 base, and 9 bases lay between the germline ends. CDR3 length equals 15 residues. Germline loops: CDR1 SGDLS, CDR2 YYNGEE.

V gene TRBV19 combines with J gene TRBJ2-3, with 9 nucleotides matching TRBD1. The length of the CDR3 is 16 residues. Germline CDR1 LNHDA, CDR2 SQIVND (reference sequence). V gave up 4 bases and J gave up 3 bases; unmatched junction bases: 8. The CDR3 nucleotides are TGTGCCAGTAGTACGCGACAGGGGGTAGGGACAGATACGCAGTATTTT. Translation gives CASSTRQGVGTDTQYF.

The chain links TRBV7-2 to TRBJ2-1, with a tentative D call TRBD1 (7 bases). The V end lost 5 bases, the J end lost 3 bases, and 11 bases lay between the germline ends. Germline CDR1 reads SGHTA; CDR2 reads FQGNSA. CDR3 length: 14 amino acids. The CDR3 spells CASSAQGGYNEQFF. Here the CDR3 DNA reads TGTGCCAGCAGCGCCCAGGGGGGCTACAATGAGCAGTTCTTC. Variable domain in full (rest from reference TRBV7-2 and TRBJ2-1): GAGVSQSPSNKVTEKGKDVELRCDPISGHTALYWYRQSLGQGLEFLIYFQGNSAPDKSGLPSDRFSAERTGGSVSTLTIQRTQQEDSAVYLCASSAQGGYNEQFFGPGTRLTVL.

The chain links TRBV12-3 or TRBV12-4 to TRBJ2-7, with TRBD1 as a possible D gene (5 bases). The V end was cut by 3 bases, the J end by 3 bases, with 6 bases between. The CDR3 totals 12 residues. CDR3 amino acids: CASSFQGYEQYF. DNA for the CDR3: TGTGCCAGCAGTTTTCAGGGCTACGAGCAGTACTTC.

This chain links TRBV10-3 with TRBJ2-1, with TRBD2 matching 10 bases. J was trimmed by 8 bases and V by 3 bases; bases with no gene match: 13. CDR3 size: 17 residues. Germline loops: CDR1 ENHRY, CDR2 SYGVKD. The CDR3 sequence: CAISEVTGTSAPDEQFF. In DNA, the CDR3 is TGTGCCATCAGTGAAGTCACCGGGACTAGCGCCCCGGATGAGCAGTTCTTC.